This T cell receptor beta chain was identified during a study of blood T cell repertoires in COVID-19 (dated by TCRdb to the early 2020s). Context from the whole study: Samples covering the acute and convalescent phases of COVID-19 were provided by collaborators in the United States, Italy and Spain. The prospective study material was composed of cDNA or gDNA derived from T cells, B-cell-depleted T cells, or PBMCs. Subjects who had been exposed to COVID-19, were actively infected with it, or had recovered from it provided the deeply sampled blood TCRbeta repertoires that made up the dataset. A freely available public database, intended as a resource for researchers studying the immune response to SARS-CoV-2, is where the repertoires were released. The samples were drawn from the first 160 participants of the ongoing ImmuneRACE study and from some 1,300 subjects provided by 6 global collaborators. A de-identified subject ID, COVID-19 status, age in years and sex were almost always included in the sample metadata. Where available, HLA class I and class II types were taken from metadata supplied by the sample provider and were not determined by assay-based typing. Overall study results and their limits: How much clinical and demographic metadata was included differed by source and by participant, and the metadata was provided uncurated.

The CDR3 starts with the cysteine, ends with the phenylalanine, and has 14 residues. This entry keeps only the CDR3 DNA: 42 bases, framed from base 1. As encoded in the germline V gene, CDR1 is WSHSY while CDR2 is SAAADI. V and J lose 7 bases and 0 bases, and a span of 9 bases separates them. In the case of this clone: Its antigen has not been determined. Base qualities are not recorded, but no much larger clone differs from it by a single base.

In the prospective study, participants were about 18 to 95 years old, resided in under 30 geographic areas of the United States, and were enrolled through a virtual design. In the prospective study, participants were assigned to cohorts based on the clinical history participants reported in a screening survey and a study questionnaire. Exposed participants had been in contact with someone with a PCR-confirmed or clinician-diagnosed COVID-19 case within 2 weeks of study entry. In the prospective study, whole blood, serum and a nasopharyngeal or oropharyngeal swab were collected from each participant by mobile phlebotomists. Additional blood draws and questionnaires over an approximately 2-month period could optionally be provided by prospective study participants. Prospective study blood samples were shipped either frozen or at room temperature before DNA extraction. TCRbeta CDR3 regions were amplified from genomic DNA using the immunoSEQ Assay, a bias-controlled multiplex PCR. Per the original workflow: The number of nucleated cells in each sample was estimated by amplification of reference gene primers within the assay. Sequence reads were collapsed and filtered to measure the absolute abundance of every unique TCRbeta CDR3 rearrangement. For each sample, productive Simpson clonality was calculated as the square root of Simpson's diversity index across productive rearrangements. TCRdb mirrors the immuneACCESS table, restricted to in-frame sequences. Some clones are absent from its copies; in checked studies, under half trace to an unresolved V gene, and the reason for the others is unknown. Clonal size and the V and J genes are those of that table, whereas D and trimming came from the DNA. This sample has over 350,000 clones in its table, and about 89% of those were observed once. The ten largest clonotypes hold about 0.86% of the sample.

Material: PBMCs or T cells enriched from blood (not recorded which). The origin of this receptor is a woman aged 40 to 49 who had been exposed to COVID-19. The rearrangement combines TRBV10-2 with TRBJ1-4; the D gene assignment is ambiguous. The CDR3 amino acid sequence is: CASMTSSTNEKLFF. The DNA sequence is given as TGCGCCAGCATGACAAGCTCAACTAATGAAAAACTGTTTTTT.